This entry is about one T cell receptor (beta chain). Germline values: CDR1 SGHRS, CDR2 YFSETQ. The CDR3 consists of 15 residues. J was trimmed by 9 bases and V by 5 bases; bases with no gene match: 11. This sample stems from a study of blood T cell repertoires in COVID-19. Under the authors' procedure: Amplification from reference gene primers served as the basis for estimated nucleated cell counts. This table comes from immunoSEQ multiplex PCR, and its TCRdb copy is limited to in-frame clones, with some not included. V, J and clone size are those of that table, while D and trimming were read from the DNA. The repertoire holds 150,000 to 200,000 clones, with 65% to 90% as singletons.

The chain is built from TRBV5-1 and TRBJ2-1; 10 bases match TRBD2. The source of this sequence is a man aged 50 to 59 with active or convalescent COVID-19. Specimen: peripheral blood. CDR3 amino acids: CASRMSGGAGAEQFF. The CDR3 region has the DNA TGCGCCAGCAGGATGAGCGGGGGGGCCGGAGCTGAGCAGTTCTTC.